This T cell receptor (beta chain) derives from a study of blood T cell repertoires in COVID-19. Study at large: Italy, Spain and the United States were the sources of the convalescent and acute COVID-19 samples. The analysed material was cDNA or gDNA that came from T cells, B-cell-depleted T cells, or PBMCs.

The CDR3 runs 16 residues. V trimming: 2 bases; J trimming: 4 bases; junction bases outside the gene matches: 10. Per germline, CDR1 MNHEY and CDR2 SVGEGT. Clones were read by immunoSEQ multiplex PCR, and TCRdb kept only the in-frame ones, dropping some. This table holds about 120,000 clones, more than 75% found once. Sample: peripheral blood. The clonotype was recovered from a woman aged 50 to 65 with acute or convalescent COVID-19. The chain couples TRBV6-2 or TRBV6-3 to TRBJ2-5; 7 nucleotides agree with TRBD2. The CDR3 is CASSYSLGGPGETQYF. In DNA, the CDR3 is TGTGCCAGCAGTTACAGCCTGGGAGGGCCGGGAGAGACCCAGTACTTC.